A single sample gave rise to the 14 T cell receptor beta chains below, sequenced in a study of vaccination and CD4 T cells after COVID-19. Their target antigens are unknown. This sample's treatment: roughly 11-day PBMC culture with coronavirus spike peptide pools or control peptides (ViraFEST assay). CD4+ T cells that had been cultured provided DNA sequenced with the Oncomine TCR Beta short-read assay. TCRdb analysed the PCR reads with MiXCR anew, one entry per CDR3 protein. The repertoire includes about 20,000 distinct CDR3 sequences, approximately 59% of them detected once, and around 9% sits in the top ten. The starting material was CD4+ T cells from blood, cultured in vitro, obtained after SARS-CoV-2 vaccination. These receptors were collected from a human donor who had recovered from COVID-19.

The J gene is TRBJ2-7, the V gene TRBV20-1, with D unresolved. Germline values: CDR1 DFQATT, CDR2 SNEGSKA (reference sequence). Trimming cost V 3 bases and J 3 bases, with 12 bases left between them. The CDR3 runs to 13 residues. This CDR3 is CSASMPGLYEQYF. DNA for the CDR3: TGCAGTGCTAGCATGCCAGGTCTCTACGAGCAGTACTTC.

The CDR3, as DNA: TGTGCCAGCAGTGGGAACAGGGATTATGGCTACACCTTC. This sequence encodes CASSGNRDYGYTF. This chain links TRBV12-3 or TRBV12-4 with TRBJ1-2; D is possibly TRBD1 (6 bases). V lost 5 bases, J lost 5 bases, and 12 bases lay in between. The CDR3 consists of 13 residues.

J is TRBJ2-1 and V is TRBV7-9; D unresolved. The germline CDR1 and CDR2 sequences are SEHNR and FQNEAQ (reference sequence). The CDR3 is made up of 12 amino acids. V lost 8 bases, J lost 5 bases, and 10 bases lay in between. The CDR3 region has the DNA TGTGCCAGCCCTTCGGCGGACAATGAGCAGTTCTTC. Translated: CASPSADNEQFF.

The rearrangement joins TRBV7-9 to TRBJ1-2, with 7 bases fitting TRBD1. Trimming cost V 6 bases and J 6 bases; bases outside gene matches: 7. Germline CDR1 reads SEHNR; CDR2 reads FQNEAQ (reference sequence). The CDR3 sequence is 13 residues long. In DNA, the CDR3 is TGTGCCAGCAGGGACGGGACAGAGGATGGCTACACCTTC. Its protein product is CASRDGTEDGYTF.

This clonotype was counted once. This sequence joins TRBV7-3 and TRBJ2-2; D gene ambiguous. CDR1 SGHTA and CDR2 FQGTGA come from the germline V gene. This CDR3 is 9 amino acids long. Trimming stripped 3 bases from V and 13 bases from J, with 3 bases between. The CDR3 region is CASSLGLFF. Written as DNA, the CDR3 is TGTGCCAGCAGCTTGGGGCTGTTTTTT.

J is TRBJ1-2 and V is TRBV4-3; 9 bases fit TRBD1. J was trimmed by 7 bases and V by 0 bases; bases with no gene match: 9. Germline-derived CDR1 and CDR2 are LGHNA and YSLEER. CDR3 length equals 16 residues. The CDR3 loop reads CASSQDGTGMGSGYTF. CDR3 sequence (DNA): TGCGCCAGCAGCCAAGACGGGACAGGGATGGGGTCTGGCTACACCTTC.

The J gene is TRBJ1-2, the V gene TRBV6-1, with D maybe TRBD1 (5 bases). CDR3 size: 14 residues. CDR1 is MNHNS and CDR2 is SASEGT in the germline V gene. Trimming pared 5 bases from V and 3 bases from J, leaving 13 bases between. DNA for the CDR3: TGTGCCAGCAGTCCGGGGGAGAGAGACTATGGCTACACCTTC. Translation: CASSPGERDYGYTF.

This chain connects TRBV2 to TRBJ1-1; D may be TRBD1 (5 bases). This CDR3 region has 15 residues. Germline CDR1 is SNHLY and CDR2 is FYNNEI. V dropped 6 bases and J dropped 2 bases, with 16 bases sitting between them. The CDR3 is CASSVGGVPNTEAFF. The DNA for the CDR3 is TGTGCCAGCAGCGTGGGGGGTGTACCTAACACTGAAGCTTTCTTT.

The chain links TRBV2 to TRBJ1-6; 9 nucleotides align to TRBD1. The trim removed 6 bases at V and 13 bases at J, leaving 4 bases unmatched. The CDR3 consists of 12 residues. Germline loops: CDR1 SNHLY, CDR2 FYNNEI. CDR3 sequence reads: CASRGDREPLHF. The CDR3 DNA is TGTGCCAGCAGAGGGGACAGGGAGCCCCTCCACTTT.

The CDR3 nucleotides are TGTGCCAGCAGTTTATTTGGGCCCCCTCTTAACACTGAAGCTTTCTTT. Its translation: CASSLFGPPLNTEAFF. V and J are TRBV28 and TRBJ1-1; D is uncertain. Germline-derived CDR1 and CDR2 are MDHEN and SYDVKM. This CDR3 region has 16 residues. The V gene lost 1 base and the J gene lost 2 bases, with 14 bases spanning the gap. Supplemented by reference TRBV28 and TRBJ1-1, the full variable domain reads DVKVTQSSRYLVKRTGEKVFLECVQDMDHENMFWYRQDPGLGLRLIYFSYDVKMKEKGDIPEGYSVSREKKERFSLILESASTNQTSMYLCASSLFGPPLNTEAFFGQGTRLTVV.

The rearrangement uses TRBV12-3 or TRBV12-4 and TRBJ1-2; D gene unclear. This CDR3 has 14 amino acids. Trimming shortened V by 3 bases and J by 2 bases, and 10 bases separated the two germline ends. The chain's CDR3 is CASSFRRLNYGYTF. In DNA form, the CDR3 reads TGTGCCAGCAGTTTTCGCAGACTCAACTATGGCTACACCTTC.

This sequence joins TRBV7-2 and TRBJ2-2; D ambiguous. This CDR3 has 13 amino acids. Trimming removed 1 base at V and 7 bases at J, with 7 bases between. Germline CDR1 is SGHTA and CDR2 is FQGNSA. CDR3 sequence reads: CASSLDGVGELFF. For the CDR3, the DNA is TGTGCCAGCAGCTTAGATGGCGTCGGGGAGCTGTTTTTT.

This chain links TRBV6-1 with TRBJ1-6; no firm D call. The CDR3 has 15 amino acids. Trimming took off 6 bases at V and 3 bases at J, with 12 bases between the two ends. Germline assignment: CDR1 MNHNS and CDR2 SASEGT. The CDR3 protein is CASRPGGIYNSPLHF. The CDR3 coding sequence is TGTGCCAGCAGGCCTGGCGGAATCTATAATTCACCCCTCCACTTT.

This chain uses TRBV6-1 with TRBJ1-2; no firm D call. The CDR3 length is 13 residues. Germline CDR1 and CDR2: MNHNS and SASEGT. V lost 7 bases to trimming and J lost 8 bases, with 17 bases between them. The CDR3 loop is CASTALSGTGYTF. Written as DNA, the CDR3 is TGTGCCAGCACCGCTCTTTCGGGCACGGGCTACACCTTC.